A selection of T cell receptor beta chains follows, all from one sample in a study of T cells in Graves' hyperthyroidism and ophthalmopathy. TCRdb fed the multiplex PCR reads into MiXCR, producing one record per CDR3 protein. This repertoire shows some 460,000 distinct CDR3 sequences, 15% to 18% found once; its top ten account for around 7.3%. Input material: blood. The receptor set was obtained from a woman aged 18-29 years with Graves' hyperthyroidism. Both conserved end residues are part of each CDR3. The D gene is left open where the match is weak. Expanded clones get a size class; other rows say once, few or many, or leave the size out.

>TRBJ2-7|TRBV5-6|TRBD2|.
TGTGCCAGCAGCTCGACTAGCAACCCCTACGAGCAGTACTTC
CASSSTSNPYEQYF
>TRBJ2-7|TRBV28|.|few
TGTGCCAGCAGCCAAAGGGGGGACGTGCCCTACGAGCAGTACTTC
CASSQRGDVPYEQYF
>TRBJ2-5|TRBV11-2|.|many
TGTGCCAGCAGCTTAGGGGGGAGACAAGAGACCCAGTACTTC
CASSLGGRQETQYF
>TRBJ2-7|TRBV20-1|TRBD2|many
TGCAGTGCTAGAGATCGGGCGGGGGGGCCAAACGAGCAGTACTTC
CSARDRAGGPNEQYF
>TRBJ1-2|TRBV6-2/TRBV6-3|.|.
TGTGCCAGCAGTCCTTCGGGATCTAACTATGGCTACACCTTC
CASSPSGSNYGYTF
>TRBJ2-5|TRBV14|.|.
TGTGCCAGCAGCCAAGATGTGCCAGGGTTACGGGCGGAGACCCAGTACTTC
CASSQDVPGLRAETQYF
>TRBJ1-1|TRBV2|.|many
TGTGCCAGCAGTGATGGGACGGGGAACACTGAAGCTTTCTTT
CASSDGTGNTEAFF
>TRBJ2-1|TRBV9|TRBD2|few
TGTGCCAGCAGCGTAGCAACTAGCGGGAGGGCCCCCTACAATGAGCAGTTCTTC
CASSVATSGRAPYNEQFF
>TRBJ1-3|TRBV7-8|.|many
TGTGCCAGCAGCGATCCCGAAAACACCATATATTTT
CASSDPENTIYF
>TRBJ2-5|TRBV4-1|.|.
TGCGCCAGCAGCCAAGATCTTGCAGAGACCCAGTACTTC
CASSQDLAETQYF
>TRBJ1-5|TRBV12-3/TRBV12-4|.|.
TGTGCCAGCAAGGGGGGGACCGATCAGCCCCAGCATTTT
CASKGGTDQPQHF
>TRBJ2-5|TRBV18|TRBD2|many
TGTGCCAGCTCCGGGGGGGTTGGCTTTGAAGAGACCCAGTACTTC
CASSGGVGFEETQYF
>TRBJ2-3|TRBV5-1|TRBD2|many
TGCGCCAGCAGCTTGGATCTCCGGGGGGCAGATACGCAGTATTTT
CASSLDLRGADTQYF
>TRBJ2-7|TRBV30|TRBD1|many
TGTGCCTGCCAGGGGGCCTACGAGCAGTACTTC
CACQGAYEQYF
>TRBJ2-7|TRBV13|.|many
TGTGCCAGCACCCCAAGGGGGCTAGCGGAGCAGTACTTC
CASTPRGLAEQYF
>TRBJ1-3|TRBV18|.|few
TGTGCCAGCTCTCCTGACGGCTCTGGAAACACCATATATTTT
CASSPDGSGNTIYF
>TRBJ2-2|TRBV6-2/TRBV6-3|.|many
TGTGCCAGCAGTTACAGGGCCACCGGGGAGCTGTTTTTT
CASSYRATGELFF
>TRBJ2-5|TRBV6-1|TRBD2|many
TGTGCCAGCAGTTGGACTAGCGGGAAGCAGACCCAGTACTTC
CASSWTSGKQTQYF
>TRBJ1-2|TRBV28|.|many
TGTGCCAGCGGAGTACCAGGGATGGGCTACACCTTC
CASGVPGMGYTF
>TRBJ1-1|TRBV7-3|.|many
TGTGCCAGCAGCTTAAATCCCGGGGCCCCCATGAACACTGAAGCTTTCTTT
CASSLNPGAPMNTEAFF
>TRBJ1-4|TRBV5-1|.|.
TGCGCCAGCAGCCCGTTTCAGGGTGATGGGGAAAAACTGTTTTTT
CASSPFQGDGEKLFF
>TRBJ1-2|TRBV15|.|few
TGTGCCACCAGCAGAGGGGGACCGGGGGGCTATGGCTACACCTTC
CATSRGGPGGYGYTF
>TRBJ1-2|TRBV5-8|.|few
TGTGCCAGCAGCTTCCTTAAGGGCACCATCTATGGCTACACCTTC
CASSFLKGTIYGYTF
>TRBJ2-4|TRBV19|.|.
TGTGCCAGTAGTATAGGTCATCGGGGGAGAGGGGCCAAAAACATTCAGTACTTC
CASSIGHRGRGAKNIQYF
>TRBJ1-4|TRBV19|.|.
TGTGCCAGTAGCCATACCGGGACACCCAATAATGAAAAACTGTTTTTT
CASSHTGTPNNEKLFF
>TRBJ2-3|TRBV12-3/TRBV12-4|TRBD2|many
TGTGCCAGCAGACGGACTAGCGGGATCCCCGTTACGCAGTATTTT
CASRRTSGIPVTQYF
>TRBJ1-2|TRBV18|.|few
TGTGCCAGCTCACAGGAGACTAACTATGGCTACACCTTC
CASSQETNYGYTF
>TRBJ1-6|TRBV2|.|many
TGTGCCAGCCGAGGGGTCTCGGTCAATTCACCCCTCCACTTT
CASRGVSVNSPLHF
>TRBJ1-5|TRBV20-1|.|many
TGCAGTGCTAGGGTCAGTCGGGACTCCGATTATCAGCCCCAGCATTTT
CSARVSRDSDYQPQHF
>TRBJ1-5|TRBV28|TRBD1|many
TGTGCCAGCAGACCCGGGACAGTTCATGGGAGTCAGCCCCAGCATTTT
CASRPGTVHGSQPQHF
>TRBJ2-5|TRBV5-1|TRBD2|.
TGCGCCAGCAGCTTGGTGGTAGCGGGGCCGCAAGAGACCCAGTACTTC
CASSLVVAGPQETQYF
>TRBJ1-6|TRBV7-2|TRBD1|.
TGTGCCAGCAGCTTCTCCCCGGGACAGGGGGCTCGTAATTCACCCCTCCACTTT
CASSFSPGQGARNSPLHF
>TRBJ2-7|TRBV2|.|.
TGTGCCAGCACGAGGGACACGGACTACGAGCAGTACTTC
CASTRDTDYEQYF
>TRBJ2-5|TRBV11-2|.|many
TGTGCCAGCAGTTCGGGCGGAACCGGTGCCCAGTACTTC
CASSSGGTGAQYF
>TRBJ1-2|TRBV4-1|.|few
TGCGCCAGCAGCCAAGAGGGTAAGAATGGCTACACCTTC
CASSQEGKNGYTF
>TRBJ2-1|TRBV30|.|many
TGTGCCTGCGGGGGTTACAATGAGCAGTTCTTC
CACGGYNEQFF
>TRBJ2-3|TRBV27|.|many
TGTGCCAGCAGTTTAGGCGAGGGCGCGCAGTATTTT
CASSLGEGAQYF